One and the same sample provided the 16 T cell receptor beta chains below, sequenced in a study of shared clonotypes between healthy human individuals. Produced via immunoSEQ multiplex PCR; TCRdb's table is partial and in-frame only. The sample yields 2 million to 2.5 million clones, 90% to 95% seen once. The sequencing input was naive CD4+ T cells from PBMCs. The subset denotes: CD45RA+ positively selected. These receptors came from a man aged 18-30 years in good health. Some clones in this sample may be carry-over from other donors' samples.

This clone was observed a single time. The gene calls are TRBV28 and TRBJ2-2; D may be TRBD2 (6 bases). Germline values: CDR1 MDHEN, CDR2 SYDVKM. V gave up 1 base and J gave up 3 bases, with 12 bases separating them. The CDR3 runs 16 residues. The chain's CDR3 is CASSLLGGADTGELFF. CDR3 coding DNA: TGTGCCAGCAGTTTATTGGGCGGGGCCGACACCGGGGAGCTGTTTTTT.

The V and J genes are TRBV6-6 and TRBJ2-1; tentatively, D is TRBD2 (6 bases). Trimming shortened V by 6 bases and J by 9 bases, and 15 bases separated the two germline ends. Germline lookup yields CDR1 MNHNY and CDR2 SVGAGI (reference sequence). This CDR3 is 13 amino acids long. CDR3 protein: CASSPTSLSEQFF. CDR3 sequence (DNA): TGTGCCAGCAGCCCTACTAGCTTGAGTGAGCAGTTCTTC.

The rearrangement uses TRBV7-9 and TRBJ2-7, with 7 nucleotides matching TRBD1. This CDR3 spans 15 amino acids. The V gene end was trimmed by 5 bases and the J gene end by 0 bases; junction bases not matched to a gene: 7. Germline CDR1 and CDR2: SEHNR and FQNEAQ (reference sequence). The CDR3 is CASSKGQASSYEQYF. CDR3 in DNA: TGTGCCAGCAGCAAAGGACAGGCGAGCTCCTACGAGCAGTACTTC.

This clone was counted a few times. This chain connects TRBV6-5 to TRBJ1-1; D uncertain. The ends were cut back, 6 bases at V and 1 base at J, with 9 bases in the middle. CDR1 and CDR2 from the germline V gene are MNHEY and SVGAGI. The CDR3 totals 13 residues. This CDR3 reads CASRLTWNTEAFF. As DNA, the CDR3 is TGTGCCAGCAGGCTGACATGGAACACTGAAGCTTTCTTT.

A remark on this clone: This sample includes further DNA sequences coding for the same CDR3. The rearrangement joins TRBV7-9 to TRBJ2-5; TRBD2 matches at 8 bases. This CDR3 is built from 13 residues. Looked up from germline, CDR1 is SEHNR and CDR2 is FQNEAQ (reference sequence). Trimming at V came to 4 bases and at J to 4 bases, leaving 2 bases not matched to a gene. For the CDR3, the DNA is TGTGCCAGCAGCTCGGGGGGGAGAGAGACCCAGTACTTC. Protein: CASSSGGRETQYF. Looking up the rest from reference TRBV7-9 and TRBJ2-5 gives the full variable domain: DTGVSQNPRHKITKRGQNVTFRCDPISEHNRLYWYRQTLGQGPEFLTYFQNEAQLEKSRLLSDRFSAERPKGSFSTLEIQRTEQGDSAMYLCASSSGGRETQYFGPGTRLLVL.

Regarding this clone: The same CDR3 arises from other DNA sequences in this sample as well. The V call is TRBV6-5, the J call TRBJ2-7, with D unclear. Trimming took 2 bases from V and 3 from J, leaving 5 bases between them. Germline CDR1 is MNHEY and CDR2 is SVGAGI. The CDR3 has 12 amino acids. CDR3 nucleotide sequence: TGTGCCAGCAGTTACGCAGGCTACGAGCAGTACTTC. Its translation: CASSYAGYEQYF.

J is TRBJ2-3 and V is TRBV28; TRBD2 matches 8 bases. V lost 4 bases and J lost 4; bases outside the gene matches: 13. The CDR3 extends over 17 amino acids. Germline V gene lookup returns CDR1 MDHEN and CDR2 SYDVKM. The CDR3 DNA is TGTGCCAGCAGTTCCCCCGGTAGCGGGGCGACGTCAGATACGCAGTATTTT. It specifies CASSSPGSGATSDTQYF.

V is TRBV30 and J is TRBJ2-6, with D unresolved. Germline loops: CDR1 GTSNPN, CDR2 SVGIG (reference sequence). This CDR3 region has 17 residues. V lost 2 bases and J lost 0, with 14 bases in between. Here the CDR3 DNA reads TGTGCCTGGAGTCACCGGCTCTCTAGCTCTGGGGCCAACGTCCTGACTTTC. Protein product: CAWSHRLSSSGANVLTF.

Regarding this clone: The identical CDR3 is also encoded by other nucleotide sequences in the sample. The chain uses TRBV28 and TRBJ2-7, with TRBD2 as a possible D gene (5 bases). This CDR3 comprises 14 residues. Per germline, CDR1 MDHEN and CDR2 SYDVKM. Trimming cost V 3 bases and J 2 bases, with 11 bases left between them. CDR3 DNA sequence: TGTGCCAGCAGTTTCGCGGGCCTTACCTACGAGCAGTACTTC. It yields the protein CASSFAGLTYEQYF.

The V call is TRBV18, the J call TRBJ2-2; possible D gene TRBD2, 6 bases. The CDR3 is 15 residues long. Trimming shortened V by 3 bases and J by 1 base, and 9 bases separated the two germline ends. The germline V gene encodes CDR1 KGHSH and CDR2 LQKENI. This chain's CDR3 is CASSPGTWNTGELFF. The DNA for the CDR3 is TGTGCCAGCTCACCCGGGACTTGGAACACCGGGGAGCTGTTTTTT.

This clone has just a few counts. The rearrangement links TRBV10-1 to TRBJ2-5; D not certain. The germline V and J ends were trimmed by 0 bases and 5 bases, with 7 bases remaining between them. The CDR3 runs to 13 residues. Germline loops: CDR1 WNHNN, CDR2 SYGVQD (reference sequence). CDR3: CASSESGSETQYF. The CDR3 nucleotides are TGCGCCAGCAGTGAGTCAGGGTCGGAGACCCAGTACTTC.

This clone occurred once. The chain employs TRBV28 and TRBJ2-7; either TRBD1 or TRBD2 may supply D (5 bases each). V was clipped by 4 bases and J by 6 bases, with 13 bases between them. From germline, CDR1 is MDHEN and CDR2 SYDVKM. This CDR3 contains 13 residues. For the CDR3, the DNA is TGTGCCAGCAGTTCCCAGGGCGGAGGCGAGCAGTACTTC. It specifies CASSSQGGGEQYF.

V and J are TRBV7-9 and TRBJ2-7; TRBD2 aligns across 7 bases. CDR1 is SEHNR, CDR2 FQNEAQ, per germline (reference sequence). J lost 4 bases, V lost 5 bases, and 17 bases had no gene match. This CDR3 is 17 amino acids long. As DNA, the CDR3 is TGTGCCAGCAGCCCCGTTAGTACGGCTAGCGGCCTTTACGAGCAGTACTTC. It translates to CASSPVSTASGLYEQYF. Drawing the rest from reference TRBV7-9 and TRBJ2-7, the complete variable domain is DTGVSQNPRHKITKRGQNVTFRCDPISEHNRLYWYRQTLGQGPEFLTYFQNEAQLEKSRLLSDRFSAERPKGSFSTLEIQRTEQGDSAMYLCASSPVSTASGLYEQYFGPGTRLTVT.

This chain connects TRBV28 to TRBJ2-7; TRBD1 aligns across 12 bases. The CDR3 totals 16 residues. Trimming at V came to 1 base and at J to 8 bases, leaving 9 bases not matched to a gene. Germline CDR1 reads MDHEN; CDR2 reads SYDVKM. CDR3 nucleotides: TGTGCCAGCAGTTTATCCCCGGGACAGGGGGCGTTCCAGCAGTACTTC. Encoded protein: CASSLSPGQGAFQQYF.

The chain is built from TRBV19 and TRBJ2-7; D may match TRBD1 or TRBD2 (5 bases each). The V end was cut by 5 bases, the J end by 4 bases, with 12 bases between. The CDR3 is 13 residues long. Per germline, CDR1 LNHDA and CDR2 SQIVND (reference sequence). The CDR3 loop reads CASSSPGRYEQYF. In nucleotides, the CDR3 is TGTGCCAGTAGTTCCCCGGGACGGTACGAGCAGTACTTC.

In nucleotides, the CDR3 is TGTGCCAGTTCTTATACGGGGGAGCCCCAGCATTTT. Translated, it gives CASSYTGEPQHF. This chain uses TRBV19 with TRBJ1-5; TRBD1 is a possible D gene (5 bases). The CDR3 is made up of 12 amino acids. Trimming took off 8 bases at V and 8 bases at J, with 13 bases between the two ends. Per germline, CDR1 LNHDA and CDR2 SQIVND (reference sequence).